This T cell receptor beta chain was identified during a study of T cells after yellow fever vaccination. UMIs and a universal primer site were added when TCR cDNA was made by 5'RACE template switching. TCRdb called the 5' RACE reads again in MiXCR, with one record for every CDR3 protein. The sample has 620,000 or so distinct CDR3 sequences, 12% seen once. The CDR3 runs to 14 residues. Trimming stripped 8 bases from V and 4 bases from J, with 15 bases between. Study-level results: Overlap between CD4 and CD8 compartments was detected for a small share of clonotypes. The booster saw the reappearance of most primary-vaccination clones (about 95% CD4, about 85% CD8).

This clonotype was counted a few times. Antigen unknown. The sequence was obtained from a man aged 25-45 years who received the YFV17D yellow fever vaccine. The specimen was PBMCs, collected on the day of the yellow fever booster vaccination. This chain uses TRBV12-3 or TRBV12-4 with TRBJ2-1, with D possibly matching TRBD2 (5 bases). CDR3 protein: CASGRVAGYNEQFF. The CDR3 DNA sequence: TGTGCCAGCGGGCGGGTTGCTGGGTACAATGAGCAGTTCTTC.